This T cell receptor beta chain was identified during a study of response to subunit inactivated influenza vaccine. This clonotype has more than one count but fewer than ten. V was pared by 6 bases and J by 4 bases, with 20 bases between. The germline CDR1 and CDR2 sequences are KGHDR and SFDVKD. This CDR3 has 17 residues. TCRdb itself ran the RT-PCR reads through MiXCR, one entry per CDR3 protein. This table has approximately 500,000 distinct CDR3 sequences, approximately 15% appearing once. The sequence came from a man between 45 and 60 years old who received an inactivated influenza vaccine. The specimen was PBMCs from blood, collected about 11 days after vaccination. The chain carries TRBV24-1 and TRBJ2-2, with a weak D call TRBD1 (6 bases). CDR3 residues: CATSSVGTTSFTGELFF. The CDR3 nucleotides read TGTGCCACCAGTTCGGTTGGGACAACCTCTTTCACCGGGGAGCTGTTTTTT.